The 29 T cell receptor beta chains given below trace back to one sample, sequenced in a study of blood T cell repertoires in COVID-19. Produced via immunoSEQ multiplex PCR; TCRdb's table is partial and in-frame only. The sample holds approximately 190,000 clones, 84% seen once. Sequencing was done on a sample of peripheral blood. These receptors all come from a human donor in a cohort sampled during active COVID-19.

The chain employs TRBV2 and TRBJ2-3; TRBD1 aligns across 7 bases. This CDR3 is built from 15 residues. The germline V gene encodes CDR1 SNHLY and CDR2 FYNNEI. V gave up 6 bases and J gave up 5 bases; unmatched junction bases: 11. CDR3 sequence: CASSLQGIGGDTQYF. The CDR3 DNA follows: TGTGCCAGCAGCCTACAGGGGATTGGGGGAGATACGCAGTATTTT.

The genes are TRBV29-1 and TRBJ1-3; 9 nucleotides match TRBD1. The CDR3 is 14 residues long. J lost 6 bases, V lost 7 bases, and 10 bases had no gene match. Germline lookup yields CDR1 SQVTM and CDR2 ANQGSEA. The CDR3 DNA reads as TGCAGCGCCAAAGAGACAGGGGGTGAAAACACCATATATTTT. It codes for CSAKETGGENTIYF.

This clone was picked up a small number of times. This chain links TRBV4-2 with TRBJ1-2; the match to TRBD1 covers 9 bases. The CDR3 covers 15 residues. The germline V gene encodes CDR1 LGHNA and CDR2 YNFKEQ. The V gene end was trimmed by 4 bases and the J gene end by 4 bases; junction bases not matched to a gene: 7. CDR3 nucleotide sequence: TGTGCCAGCAGCCGAGAACAGGGGGCCGTCTATGGCTACACCTTC. Translated: CASSREQGAVYGYTF.

The V and J genes are TRBV5-4 and TRBJ2-3; no reliable D call. Germline V gives CDR1 SGHNT, CDR2 YYREEE (reference sequence). The CDR3 spans 12 residues. V was trimmed by 4 bases and J by 5 bases, leaving 8 bases between them. CDR3 in amino acids: CASSPSKDTQYF. The CDR3 bases are TGTGCCAGCAGCCCTAGTAAAGATACGCAGTATTTT.

The rearrangement links TRBV11-3 to TRBJ2-1, with TRBD2 identical over 10 bases. This CDR3 region has 16 residues. The V gene's germline CDR1 is SGHNT and CDR2 YENEEA. The ends lost 0 bases at V and 7 bases at J; junction bases unmatched: 6. The CDR3 sequence is CASSLEASGRANEQFF. Here the CDR3 DNA reads TGTGCCAGCAGCTTAGAGGCTAGCGGGAGAGCTAATGAGCAGTTCTTC.

This clone was detected only once. This chain uses TRBV6-5 with TRBJ1-2, with 7 bases fitting TRBD1. The CDR3 contains 14 residues. The ends lost 5 bases at V and 5 bases at J; junction bases unmatched: 8. The germline V gene encodes CDR1 MNHEY and CDR2 SVGAGI. CDR3: CASSIGQEGYGYTF. The CDR3 coding sequence is TGTGCCAGCAGTATCGGACAGGAGGGATATGGCTACACCTTC.

The CDR3 spells CASRPGQPTDTQYF. The CDR3 DNA reads TGTGCCAGCAGACCGGGACAACCCACAGATACGCAGTATTTT. V gene TRBV9 combines with J gene TRBJ2-3, with D possibly matching TRBD1 (6 bases). CDR1 is SGDLS, CDR2 YYNGEE, per germline. This CDR3 contains 14 residues. V was pared by 5 bases and J by 2 bases, with 12 bases between. Using reference TRBV9 and TRBJ2-3 for the parts outside the CDR3, the full variable domain is DSGVTQTPKHLITATGQRVTLRCSPRSGDLSVYWYQQSLDQGLQFLIQYYNGEERAKGNILERFSAQQFPDLHSELNLSSLELGDSALYFCASRPGQPTDTQYFGPGTRLTVL.

This chain joins TRBV2 and TRBJ2-5; D is undetermined. Germline CDR1 SNHLY, CDR2 FYNNEI. Trimming removed 7 bases at V and 7 bases at J, with 16 bases between. This CDR3 has 13 amino acids. This CDR3 reads CASIKMPLGTQYF. CDR3 nucleotide sequence: TGTGCCAGCATTAAAATGCCCCTAGGGACCCAGTACTTC.

This clone was seen at least ten times. The chain is built from TRBV5-1 and TRBJ1-6; no clear D. This CDR3 has 16 residues. The V end lost 1 base, the J end lost 0 bases, and 8 bases lay between the germline ends. Germline V gene lookup returns CDR1 SGHRS and CDR2 YFSETQ. The CDR3 DNA sequence: TGCGCCAGCAGCTTGTTACAGAGCTCCTATAATTCACCCCTCCACTTT. Translating it yields CASSLLQSSYNSPLHF.

V is TRBV29-1 and J is TRBJ1-2, with TRBD1 matching 9 bases. The CDR3 has 16 residues. V shed 0 bases and J 6 bases; nucleotides not matched to a gene: 11. Per the germline V gene, CDR1 is SQVTM and CDR2 is ANQGSEA. The CDR3 sequence: CSVEDLPRDREDGYTF. The CDR3, as DNA: TGCAGCGTTGAAGATCTTCCAAGGGACAGGGAGGATGGCTACACCTTC.

This rearrangement joins TRBV2 to TRBJ2-5; TRBD1 might be the D (5 bases). Trimming cost V 11 bases and J 3 bases, with 10 bases left between them. Looked up from germline, CDR1 is SNHLY and CDR2 is FYNNEI. There are 11 residues in the CDR3. The DNA for the CDR3 is TGTGCCGGGCAGGGTAAAGAGACCCAGTACTTC. Translating it yields CAGQGKETQYF.

J is TRBJ1-2 and V is TRBV19, with D tentatively TRBD1 (5 bases). Germline V lookup: CDR1 LNHDA, CDR2 SQIVND (reference sequence). CDR3 length equals 15 residues. The V gene lost 3 bases and the J gene lost 2 bases, with 13 bases spanning the gap. CDR3 DNA: TGTGCCAGTAGTATGGCCGGGGGGGAAAACTATGGCTACACCTTC. Translation: CASSMAGGENYGYTF.

This chain links TRBV6-5 with TRBJ2-2, with 7 positions matching TRBD1. Germline CDR1 and CDR2: MNHEY and SVGAGI. The CDR3 covers 13 residues. Trimming at V came to 4 bases and at J to 8 bases, leaving 4 bases not matched to a gene. In DNA, the CDR3 is TGTGCCAGCAGTTTCAGGGGGTGGGGGGAGCTGTTTTTT. As protein: CASSFRGWGELFF.

J is TRBJ2-3 and V is TRBV5-6; 8 nucleotides match TRBD2. Germline V gives CDR1 SGHDT, CDR2 YYEEEE. Trimming removed 1 base from V and 4 bases from J; junction bases left unmatched: 5. This CDR3 has 15 amino acids. The CDR3 protein is CASSLPSGSADTQYF. CDR3 DNA: TGTGCCAGCAGCTTGCCCAGCGGGAGCGCAGATACGCAGTATTTT.

The chain combines TRBV3-1 (or the pseudogene TRBV3-2) with TRBJ1-5; D is undetermined. V lost 1 base and J 3 bases, leaving 10 bases between the germline ends. Germline V gene data show CDR1 as LGHDT and CDR2 as YNNKEL (reference sequence). This CDR3 contains 15 residues. This CDR3 reads CASSQGRSFNQPQHF. DNA of the CDR3: TGTGCCAGCAGCCAAGGGCGGAGTTTCAATCAGCCCCAGCATTTT.

This clone was recorded once. The chain joins TRBV7-9 to TRBJ2-5; a possible D gene is TRBD2 (6 bases). Trimming shortened V by 4 bases and J by 3 bases, and 9 bases separated the two germline ends. CDR1 is SEHNR and CDR2 is FQNEAQ in the germline V gene (reference sequence). There are 13 residues in the CDR3. CDR3 DNA: TGTGCCAGCAGCTCGGGACTGGAAGAGACCCAGTACTTC. Translating it yields CASSSGLEETQYF.

This chain uses TRBV4-1 with TRBJ1-4; a weak D match, TRBD1 (5 bases). V gave up 0 bases and J gave up 10 bases, with 24 bases separating them. Germline values: CDR1 MGHRA, CDR2 YSYEKL. CDR3 length equals 18 residues. The CDR3 loop reads CASSQDAPSRAERGKLFF. The CDR3 DNA sequence: TGCGCCAGCAGCCAAGACGCCCCCAGCAGGGCCGAAAGAGGAAAACTGTTTTTT.

In its sample, this clone was seen once. V is TRBV5-1 and J is TRBJ2-7, with D tentatively TRBD1 (6 bases). Germline V gene sequence: CDR1 SGHRS, CDR2 YFSETQ. CDR3 length equals 16 residues. The V end lost 0 bases, the J end lost 6 bases, and 19 bases lay between the germline ends. The CDR3 reads CASSLATGTVLGEQYF. CDR3 in DNA: TGCGCCAGCAGCTTGGCCACAGGGACCGTCTTGGGCGAGCAGTACTTC. Filled out from reference TRBV5-1 and TRBJ2-7, the complete variable domain reads KAGVTQTPRYLIKTRGQQVTLSCSPISGHRSVSWYQQTPGQGLQFLFEYFSETQRNKGNFPGRFSGRQFSNSRSEMNVSTLELGDSALYLCASSLATGTVLGEQYFGPGTRLTVT.

CDR3: CASSAMLYEKLFF. The CDR3 DNA reads as TGTGCCAGCAGCGCGATGTTGTATGAAAAACTGTTTTTT. This chain joins TRBV12-3 or TRBV12-4 and TRBJ1-4, with unresolved D. CDR3 length equals 13 residues. V gave up 6 bases and J gave up 6 bases, with 11 bases separating them.

This chain uses TRBV18 with TRBJ2-7, with D unresolved. This CDR3 is 13 amino acids long. The germline V and J ends were trimmed by 0 bases and 3 bases, with 6 bases remaining between them. CDR1 and CDR2 from the germline V gene are KGHSH and LQKENI. The chain's CDR3 is CASSPPGIYEQYF. In nucleotides, the CDR3 is TGTGCCAGCTCACCACCGGGCATCTACGAGCAGTACTTC.

This sequence joins TRBV7-2 and TRBJ2-1; 9 bases are shared with TRBD2. The V and J ends lost 3 bases and 7 bases, in that order; junction bases with no gene match: 4. CDR1 and CDR2 (germline): SGHTA, FQGNSA. The CDR3 runs to 14 residues. This CDR3 reads CASSFWTSVNEQFF. CDR3 nucleotides: TGTGCCAGCAGCTTCTGGACTAGCGTAAATGAGCAGTTCTTC.

The gene calls are TRBV6-6 and TRBJ2-3; 8 nucleotides line up with TRBD1. Unmatched junction bases numbered 5, after V lost 0 bases and J lost 3 bases. This CDR3 spans 16 amino acids. The germline CDR1 and CDR2 sequences are MNHNY and SVGAGI (reference sequence). The CDR3, as DNA: TGTGCCAGCAGTTACTCATCTAGACAGGGGACAGATACGCAGTATTTT. Translated: CASSYSSRQGTDTQYF.

The chain combines TRBV7-2 with TRBJ2-7; D ambiguous. V lost 4 bases and J lost 3, with 13 bases in between. Germline V lookup: CDR1 SGHTA, CDR2 FQGNSA. The CDR3 loop spans 14 amino acids. The chain's CDR3 is CASSYSWQNYEQYF. The CDR3 DNA is TGTGCCAGCAGCTATTCGTGGCAGAACTACGAGCAGTACTTC.

This clone was counted once. The chain has TRBV2 and TRBJ1-5; D remains ambiguous. Trimming took off 8 bases at V and 3 bases at J, with 8 bases between the two ends. The germline V gene encodes CDR1 SNHLY and CDR2 FYNNEI. The CDR3 sequence is 12 residues long. CDR3: CASGGNNQPQHF. The CDR3 region has the DNA TGTGCCAGCGGCGGAAACAATCAGCCCCAGCATTTT.

V is TRBV30 and J is TRBJ1-4; D not resolved. The CDR3 is made up of 13 amino acids. CDR1 GTSNPN and CDR2 SVGIG come from the germline V gene (reference sequence). The V end was cut by 4 bases, the J end by 7 bases, with 13 bases between. The CDR3 here is CAWNVLEGEKLFF. In nucleotides, the CDR3 is TGTGCCTGGAATGTGTTGGAGGGTGAAAAACTGTTTTTT.

The V call is TRBV5-1, the J call TRBJ1-1; D remains unclear. Trimming left V 4 bases short and J 6 bases short, with 7 bases between. Looked up from germline, CDR1 is SGHRS and CDR2 is YFSETQ. The CDR3 loop spans 11 amino acids. The CDR3, as DNA: TGCGCCAGCAGCGGTAGCTCTGAAGCTTTCTTT. This gives the protein CASSGSSEAFF. The variable domain in full, completed from reference TRBV5-1 and TRBJ1-1, reads KAGVTQTPRYLIKTRGQQVTLSCSPISGHRSVSWYQQTPGQGLQFLFEYFSETQRNKGNFPGRFSGRQFSNSRSEMNVSTLELGDSALYLCASSGSSEAFFGQGTRLTVV.

The table lists this clone with a count of one. The chain is built from TRBV21-1 and TRBJ1-1; TRBD1 was called by the table and not checked on the DNA. TRBV21-1 is termed a pseudogene. This CDR3 is 15 amino acids long. CDR3 amino acids: CASSKGGQGNTEAFF. CDR3 coding DNA: TGTGCCAGCAGCAAGGGAGGACAGGGGAACACTGAAGCTTTCTTT.

This clone is a singleton in its sample. The chain links TRBV5-1 to TRBJ1-1, with D perhaps TRBD1 (6 bases). The CDR3 has 15 amino acids. Between the trimmed V and J ends, which lost 4 bases and 0 bases, there was a span of 13 bases. Germline lookup yields CDR1 SGHRS and CDR2 YFSETQ. CDR3 in amino acids: CASSQGTRLNTEAFF. The CDR3 region has the DNA TGCGCCAGCAGCCAAGGGACACGCCTGAACACTGAAGCTTTCTTT. Together with reference TRBV5-1 and TRBJ1-1, the CDR3 gives the full variable domain: KAGVTQTPRYLIKTRGQQVTLSCSPISGHRSVSWYQQTPGQGLQFLFEYFSETQRNKGNFPGRFSGRQFSNSRSEMNVSTLELGDSALYLCASSQGTRLNTEAFFGQGTRLTVV.

This rearrangement joins TRBV5-1 to TRBJ2-3; tentatively, D is TRBD2 (6 bases). The germline CDR1 and CDR2 sequences are SGHRS and YFSETQ. The CDR3 length is 15 residues. V was trimmed by 5 bases and J by 3 bases, leaving 16 bases between them. The CDR3 reads CASSLWGDRTDTQYF. The CDR3 bases are TGCGCCAGCAGTCTGTGGGGGGATCGGACAGATACGCAGTATTTT.